This T cell receptor (beta chain) comes out of a study of cytomegalovirus exposure and HLA in healthy donors. General study findings and limits: Information on immune exposure was restricted to one variable (CMV serostatus). The authors enumerated 180 or so TCR beta chains as linked to cytomegalovirus.

This clone was seen more than once but under ten times. Its cognate antigen is unknown. It was with 60 Vbeta and 13 Jbeta primers that the PCR ran. The protocol was immunoSEQ multiplex PCR, while the TCRdb copy is restricted to in-frame clones and leaves out a portion. The table records hundreds of thousands of clones, under 70% of them present only once. Trimming at V came to 4 bases and at J to 4 bases, leaving 12 bases not matched to a gene. The CDR3 covers 17 residues. Germline loops: CDR1 SGHVS, CDR2 FNYEAQ. J is TRBJ1-3 and V is TRBV7-6; 8 positions match TRBD1. This TCR was sampled from a man aged 35 to 55 in good health and CMV-seropositive. The sample taken for sequencing was PBMCs. The CDR3 DNA follows: TGTGCCAGCAGCTCATATGGACAGGGAGGGTCCGGAAACACCATATATTTT. Its translation is CASSSYGQGGSGNTIYF.